Below, one T cell receptor beta chain is given with its context. Its antigen is still unknown. No per-base quality is available; no much larger clone lies one base away. The sample originates from a study of early T cells in non-severe SARS-CoV-2 infection (dated by TCRdb to 2020 to 2023). Turning to the overall study: TCR sequencing used bulk RNA from unsorted whole blood, so alpha and beta chains could not be paired. Results and caveats for the whole study, not just this receptor: VDJdb matching was skewed toward anti-spike CD8 responses and likely underestimated virus-specific expansions, missing private and CD4 specificities.

The CDR3 runs 13 amino acids, cysteine and phenylalanine included. Only the CDR3 part of the read is kept: 39 bases, read in frame from the first base. CDR1 and CDR2 are drawn from the germline V gene: SGHAT, FQNNGV. The junction carries 10 bases between V and J, which are trimmed by 5 bases and 4 bases respectively. Set within a cohort of healthcare workers in London, UK, this nested case-control study involved weekly PCR testing of nasopharyngeal swabs along with blood sampling. Healthcare workers were enrolled in the week of the UK lockdown, from 23 to 31 March 2020, and were followed every week for up to about 16 weeks. Libraries came from 5' RACE. The instrument was a NextSeq 500. The TCR library protocol attached unique molecular identifiers to individual cDNA molecules to correct for sequencing error and PCR bias. TCR alpha and beta chains were both sequenced, and the abundances of alpha and beta sequences in each sample were closely correlated with each other. In the authors' own workflow: V gene, J gene and CDR3 annotation of TCR sequences was performed with Decombinator V4. Expanded TCRs were defined as changing significantly between any two time points under a Poisson model with p below 0.0001. TCR abundances were normalised to the total number of TCRs sequenced per sample and expressed as counts per million. MAIT TCRs were defined by TRAV1-2 paired with TRAJ12, TRAJ20 or TRAJ33, and iNKT TCRs by TRAV10 paired with TRAJ18. VDJdb, accessed 1 November 2021, was searched for CMV, EBV and SARS-CoV-2 annotated TCRs, with TCRs annotated for multiple antigens excluded. TCRdb cleaned the public reads at Q25 with fastp, built clones with MiXCR and kept in-frame beta chains. For every CDR3 protein sequence, its rows merge into one entry that carries the most common genes and DNA. In this record, the V and J calls reflect TCRdb's handling and not the investigators' own analysis. This sample comprises around 70,000 distinct CDR3 sequences, 12% of them detected only once. The ten largest clonotypes hold 1.5% to 2% of the sample.

The sequence was collected from an adult who was a healthcare worker with PCR-confirmed SARS-CoV-2 infection or an uninfected control (not recorded which). The chain links TRBV11-2 with TRBJ2-3; no D gene is confidently identified. Sequencing input: whole blood. The DNA reads TGTGCCAGCAGCACTCGCTTGGCAGATACGCAGTATTTT. The resulting protein is CASSTRLADTQYF.